One sample yielded the 27 T cell receptor beta chains listed below, sequenced in a study of cytomegalovirus exposure and HLA in healthy donors (dated by TCRdb to about 2017). The method was the immunoSEQ multiplex PCR assay. For the multiplex PCR, a mixture combining 60 forward primers for TCR Vbeta segments and 13 reverse primers for TCR Jbeta segments was used. The clones in this table, taken by TCRdb from immuneACCESS, are in-frame only. Not every clone is retained; where verified, under half of the shortfall comes from an unresolved V gene, and the cause of the rest is unknown. The sample table records roughly 150,000 clones; almost 80% of these occur just once. The ten largest clones represent about 1.3% of the sample. The specimen was PBMCs. The source of these receptors is a male donor in good health and CMV-seronegative.

The rearrangement uses TRBV7-2 and TRBJ2-3; D possibly corresponds to TRBD1 (5 bases). Trimming took off 1 base at V and 3 bases at J, with 20 bases between the two ends. This CDR3 has 18 amino acids. The germline gives CDR1 SGHTA, CDR2 FQGNSA. CDR3 residues: CASSLGRTRSVRTDTQYF. CDR3 nucleotide sequence: TGTGCCAGCAGCTTAGGACGGACACGGTCAGTTAGGACAGATACGCAGTATTTT.

V is TRBV28 and J is TRBJ2-7, with TRBD1 matching 7 bases. The CDR3 is 14 amino acids. V shed 5 bases, J shed 2 bases, and the junction held 6 bases outside the gene matches. Per germline, CDR1 MDHEN and CDR2 SYDVKM. CDR3 DNA: TGTGCCAGCAGTCGATTCGACAGGGCCTACGAGCAGTACTTC. Translating it yields CASSRFDRAYEQYF.

The CDR3 sequence: CASSPGLAGASEQFF. The CDR3 DNA reads TGTGCCAGCAGCCCAGGACTAGCGGGAGCGTCTGAGCAGTTCTTC. The chain employs TRBV7-2 and TRBJ2-1; 13 nucleotides line up with TRBD2. After removal of 5 bases from V and 9 bases from J, the junction contained 7 bases not matched to a gene. The CDR3 spans 15 residues. Germline CDR1 SGHTA, CDR2 FQGNSA.

The sample holds a few counts of this clone. The chain joins TRBV19 to TRBJ1-1; tentative D call: TRBD1 (6 bases). Per the germline V gene, CDR1 is LNHDA and CDR2 is SQIVND (reference sequence). Trimming removed 7 bases at V and 0 bases at J, with 12 bases between. CDR3 length: 14 amino acids. The CDR3 DNA reads TGTGCCAGTATGGCAGGGGAACTGAACACTGAAGCTTTCTTT. This gives the protein CASMAGELNTEAFF.

This clone has just a few counts. The chain employs TRBV19 and TRBJ1-2; TRBD1 agrees at 7 bases. CDR1 is LNHDA, CDR2 SQIVND, per germline (reference sequence). This CDR3 spans 15 amino acids. With 0 bases clipped from V and 8 bases from J, the junction kept 9 bases outside the gene matches. CDR3 loop: CASSIDPQNRGGYTF. The CDR3 region has the DNA TGTGCCAGTAGTATAGATCCGCAGAACAGGGGCGGCTACACCTTC.

The chain links TRBV4-2 to TRBJ1-4; the match to TRBD1 covers 10 bases. From germline, CDR1 is LGHNA and CDR2 YNFKEQ. Trimming took 4 bases from V and 7 from J; bases not matched to a gene: 6. The CDR3 has 15 amino acids. The CDR3 DNA reads as TGTGCCAGCAGCCGCCTCCGGGACAGGGGTGAAAAACTGTTTTTT. Encoded protein: CASSRLRDRGEKLFF.

The V gene is TRBV28, the J gene TRBJ2-7, with 12 bases matching TRBD2. The CDR3 is 15 amino acids. V lost 6 bases to trimming and J lost 2 bases; unmatched junction nucleotides: 5. The germline CDR1 and CDR2 sequences are MDHEN and SYDVKM. The CDR3 sequence is CASRPPSGGAYEQYF. The CDR3 nucleotides are TGTGCCAGCAGACCCCCTAGCGGGGGGGCCTACGAGCAGTACTTC.

The gene calls are TRBV4-3 and TRBJ1-1; D may be TRBD1 (5 bases). Deletions cut 3 bases from V and 1 base from J, with 9 bases between. Germline V lookup: CDR1 LGHNA, CDR2 YSLEER. This CDR3 region has 14 residues. CDR3 DNA sequence: TGCGCCAGCAGCCAGAAAGACAGGAACACTGAAGCTTTCTTT. As protein: CASSQKDRNTEAFF.

This clone was counted between two and nine times. The V gene is TRBV9, the J gene TRBJ1-1; D is unresolved. Germline V CDR1 and CDR2: SGDLS, YYNGEE. This CDR3 spans 17 amino acids. The V end was cut by 5 bases, the J end by 4 bases, with 24 bases between. CDR3 coding DNA: TGTGCCAGCAGTCTTACACTAGGACGGGGAGGAAGCACTGAAGCTTTCTTT. This encodes CASSLTLGRGGSTEAFF.

CDR3 sequence reads: CASSQGLAGYEQYF. CDR3 in DNA: TGTGCCAGCAGCCAAGGACTAGCGGGATACGAGCAGTACTTC. The chain employs TRBV4-2 and TRBJ2-5, with 11 bases that match TRBD2. The end of the DNA aligns better with TRBJ2-7, so the J call may be wrong. From germline, CDR1 is LGHNA and CDR2 YNFKEQ. The length of the CDR3 is 14 residues.

V and J are TRBV18 and TRBJ2-7, with TRBD2 identical over 8 bases. CDR1 is KGHSH, CDR2 LQKENI, per germline. CDR3 length equals 15 residues. V gave up 0 bases and J gave up 6 bases; unmatched junction bases: 7. CDR3 DNA sequence: TGTGCCAGCTCACCACCGACTAGCGAGAGGTCCGAGCAGTACTTC. This codes for CASSPPTSERSEQYF.

The chain is built from TRBV7-8 and TRBJ2-5; TRBD2 agrees at 9 bases. Germline CDR1 and CDR2: SGHVS and FQNEAQ. This CDR3 is 14 amino acids long. Losses at the gene ends were 1 base for V and 4 bases for J; bases not matched to a gene: 1. CDR3 DNA sequence: TGTGCCAGCAGCTTAGGACTAGCGGTAGAGACCCAGTACTTC. The encoded protein is CASSLGLAVETQYF.

The chain uses TRBV9 and TRBJ2-5; D possibly corresponds to TRBD2 (5 bases). Germline CDR1 reads SGDLS; CDR2 reads YYNGEE. V was trimmed by 3 bases and J by 4 bases, leaving 16 bases between them. This CDR3 contains 15 residues. The CDR3 loop is CASSALPGLGETQYF. The CDR3, as DNA: TGTGCCAGCAGCGCCCTCCCGGGGTTGGGAGAGACCCAGTACTTC.

The chain recombines TRBV4-2 with TRBJ1-6, with TRBD1 identical over 11 bases. Losses at the gene ends were 3 bases for V and 10 bases for J; bases not matched to a gene: 5. This CDR3 has 15 residues. Germline V gives CDR1 LGHNA, CDR2 YNFKEQ. The CDR3 DNA reads TGTGCCAGCAGCCAGCCGGGACAGGGGGGCTCACCCCTCCACTTT. Its translation: CASSQPGQGGSPLHF.

The chain recombines TRBV19 with TRBJ1-5, with 8 bases aligning to TRBD1. The CDR3 has 14 amino acids. The V gene end was trimmed by 8 bases and the J gene end by 4 bases; junction bases not matched to a gene: 7. Germline assignment: CDR1 LNHDA and CDR2 SQIVND (reference sequence). The CDR3 protein is CASGQGGRNQPQHF. Written as DNA, the CDR3 is TGTGCCAGTGGACAGGGAGGTAGGAATCAGCCCCAGCATTTT. Full variable domain (outside the CDR3, taken from reference TRBV19 and TRBJ1-5): DGGITQSPKYLFRKEGQNVTLSCEQNLNHDAMYWYRQDPGQGLRLIYYSQIVNDFQKGDIAEGYSVSREKKESFPLTVTSAQKNPTAFYLCASGQGGRNQPQHFGDGTRLSIL.

The V and J genes are TRBV19 and TRBJ2-7, with D tentatively TRBD1 (6 bases). Trimming took off 4 bases at V and 6 bases at J, with 13 bases between the two ends. This CDR3 region has 13 residues. Germline CDR1 reads LNHDA; CDR2 reads SQIVND (reference sequence). The CDR3 nucleotides read TGTGCCAGTAGTAAAGGAACAGGGTCCGAGCAGTACTTC. Protein product: CASSKGTGSEQYF.

This clone was found a few times. This chain connects TRBV4-3 to TRBJ1-1; D is unclear. CDR3 length: 13 amino acids. The ends were cut back, 0 bases at V and 4 bases at J, with 6 bases in the middle. The germline V gene has CDR1 LGHNA and CDR2 YSLEER. CDR3 residues: CASSQEESTEAFF. In DNA, the CDR3 is TGCGCCAGCAGCCAAGAGGAGAGCACTGAAGCTTTCTTT.

CDR3 sequence: CASSLAPLPSSYNEQFF. In DNA, the CDR3 is TGTGCCAGCAGCCTGGCCCCACTACCTAGCTCCTACAATGAGCAGTTCTTC. V gene TRBV4-2 combines with J gene TRBJ2-1; D is ambiguous. The length of the CDR3 is 17 residues. CDR1 is LGHNA, CDR2 YNFKEQ, per germline. V dropped 4 bases and J dropped 0 bases, with 16 bases sitting between them.

This clone appeared once. The J gene is TRBJ1-2, the V gene TRBV5-6, with TRBD1 identical over 8 bases. J gave up 8 bases and V 4 bases, and 10 bases lay outside the gene matches. The CDR3 extends over 14 amino acids. Germline assignment: CDR1 SGHDT and CDR2 YYEEEE. The CDR3: CASSIGTGLQGYTF. The CDR3 DNA reads as TGTGCCAGCAGCATCGGGACAGGATTGCAGGGCTACACCTTC.

The chain recombines TRBV18 with TRBJ1-2; D gene unclear. V was cut by 6 bases and J by 2 bases, with 13 bases left in between. CDR1 is KGHSH and CDR2 is LQKENI in the germline V gene. The CDR3 length is 14 residues. The CDR3 nucleotides are TGTGCCAGCTCGCCCGTCGGGTCGAACTATGGCTACACCTTC. It codes for CASSPVGSNYGYTF.

The chain uses TRBV28 and TRBJ1-6; 7 nucleotides match TRBD1. Germline CDR1 and CDR2: MDHEN and SYDVKM. The junction had 8 bases not matched to a gene; V was cut back by 8 bases and J by 10 bases. The CDR3 contains 13 residues. In nucleotides, the CDR3 is TGTGCCAGCGGTTACGGGACAGCGTCACCCCTCCACTTT. Amino acids: CASGYGTASPLHF.

The V gene is TRBV6-4, the J gene TRBJ1-6; TRBD1 is a possible D gene (5 bases). Germline V gene lookup returns CDR1 MRHNA and CDR2 SNTAGT. Trimming pared 3 bases from V and 5 bases from J, leaving 5 bases between. The CDR3 totals 13 residues. This CDR3 reads CASSEQDNSPLHF. DNA for the CDR3: TGTGCCAGCAGTGAACAGGATAATTCACCCCTCCACTTT.

The chain uses TRBV11-2 and TRBJ1-2; 10 bases are a match to TRBD1. The CDR3 runs to 15 residues. V was pared by 3 bases and J by 8 bases, with 9 bases of the junction left unmatched. Germline CDR1 reads SGHAT; CDR2 reads FQNNGV. In DNA, the CDR3 is TGTGCCAGCAGCTTGGACCGACAGGGGGCAAGGGGCTACACCTTC. This sequence encodes CASSLDRQGARGYTF.

This rearrangement joins TRBV9 to TRBJ2-7, with D unresolved. From germline, CDR1 is SGDLS and CDR2 YYNGEE. The ends were cut back, 0 bases at V and 0 bases at J, with 7 bases in the middle. This CDR3 spans 14 amino acids. The CDR3 is CASSVGGSSYEQYF. CDR3 sequence (DNA): TGTGCCAGCAGCGTAGGAGGAAGCTCCTACGAGCAGTACTTC.

This clone has just one count. The rearrangement uses TRBV7-2 and TRBJ2-3; 7 bases agree with TRBD1. Germline loops: CDR1 SGHTA, CDR2 FQGNSA. With V trimmed by 0 bases and J by 3 bases, 3 bases remained unmatched. The CDR3 is 15 amino acids. Here the CDR3 DNA reads TGTGCCAGCAGCTTAGCAGGGGGCTGGACAGATACGCAGTATTTT. Translated, it gives CASSLAGGWTDTQYF.

This chain joins TRBV9 and TRBJ2-5; TRBD2 agrees at 7 bases. CDR3 size: 18 residues. Germline V gene data show CDR1 as SGDLS and CDR2 as YYNGEE. The ends lost 0 bases at V and 0 bases at J; junction bases unmatched: 11. For the CDR3, the DNA is TGTGCCAGCAGCGTAGCCGCTAGCGGAGGTGGGTACCAAGAGACCCAGTACTTC. It translates to CASSVAASGGGYQETQYF.

CDR3 nucleotide sequence: TGTGCCAGTAGGACCCAAGTAGGAGGCTACGAGCAGTACTTC. Protein product: CASRTQVGGYEQYF. The V and J genes are TRBV19 and TRBJ2-7; maybe TRBD2 (5 bases). The CDR3 has 14 amino acids. Between the trimmed V and J ends, which lost 6 bases and 3 bases, there was a span of 15 bases. CDR1 is LNHDA, CDR2 SQIVND, per germline (reference sequence).